This TCR beta chain appears in the sequencing data of a study of T cells in Graves' hyperthyroidism and ophthalmopathy. The overall study: Blood from the periphery was taken at initial diagnosis, before any treatment.

Amplification of TCR beta CDR3 regions was performed using RNA transcripts as template. The HTBI set primed first-round TCR CDR3 RT-PCR. A single record per CDR3 protein comes from TCRdb applying MiXCR to the multiplex PCR reads. The repertoire holds a few hundred thousand distinct CDR3 sequences, with about an eighth as singletons. In its sample, this clonotype was seen many times. Its antigen is not identified. Trimming stripped 6 bases from V and 2 bases from J, with 11 bases between. Germline CDR1 is LNHDA and CDR2 is SQIVND (reference sequence). This CDR3 is built from 14 residues. Overall study results and limits: Ophthalmopathy, which appeared later, was predicted by the model a median approximately six months before onset. Researchers found most expanded thyroid clonotypes above 0.001 in blood as well.

The genes are TRBV19 and TRBJ1-5, with a weak D call TRBD1 (5 bases). The clonotype comes from a woman aged 35 to 49 with Graves' ophthalmopathy. Sequencing used blood. The CDR3 region has the DNA TGTGCCAGTAGGCAGGGCAGGGGCAATCAGCCCCAGCATTTT. Translated, it gives CASRQGRGNQPQHF.